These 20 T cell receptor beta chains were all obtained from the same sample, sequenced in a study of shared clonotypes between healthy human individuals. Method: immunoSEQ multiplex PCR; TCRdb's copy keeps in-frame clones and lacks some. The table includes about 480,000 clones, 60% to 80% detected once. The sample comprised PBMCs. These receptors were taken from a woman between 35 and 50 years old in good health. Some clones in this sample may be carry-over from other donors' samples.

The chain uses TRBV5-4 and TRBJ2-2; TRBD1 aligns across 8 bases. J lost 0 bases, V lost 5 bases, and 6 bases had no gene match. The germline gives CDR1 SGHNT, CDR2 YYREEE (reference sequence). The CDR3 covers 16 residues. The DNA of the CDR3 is TGTGCCAGCAGACGCCAGGGGGCCGCGAACACCGGGGAGCTGTTTTTT. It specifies CASRRQGAANTGELFF.

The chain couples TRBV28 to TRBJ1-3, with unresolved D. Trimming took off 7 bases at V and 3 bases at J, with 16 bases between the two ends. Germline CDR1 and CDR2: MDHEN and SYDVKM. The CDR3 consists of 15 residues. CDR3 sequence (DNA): TGTGCCAGCACCCCGGACCTTCGCCGTGGAAACACCATATATTTT. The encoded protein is CASTPDLRRGNTIYF.

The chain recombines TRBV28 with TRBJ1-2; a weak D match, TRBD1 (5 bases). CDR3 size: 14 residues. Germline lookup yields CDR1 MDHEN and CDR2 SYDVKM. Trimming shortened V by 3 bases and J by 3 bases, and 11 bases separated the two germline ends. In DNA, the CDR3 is TGTGCCAGCAGTTTCCCAGGAGGGGACTATGGCTACACCTTC. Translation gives CASSFPGGDYGYTF.

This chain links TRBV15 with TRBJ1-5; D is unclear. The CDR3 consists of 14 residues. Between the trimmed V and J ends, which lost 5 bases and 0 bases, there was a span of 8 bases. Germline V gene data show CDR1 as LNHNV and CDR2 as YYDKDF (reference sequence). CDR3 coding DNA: TGTGCCACCAGCCCTTGGGATAGCAATCAGCCCCAGCATTTT. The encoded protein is CATSPWDSNQPQHF.

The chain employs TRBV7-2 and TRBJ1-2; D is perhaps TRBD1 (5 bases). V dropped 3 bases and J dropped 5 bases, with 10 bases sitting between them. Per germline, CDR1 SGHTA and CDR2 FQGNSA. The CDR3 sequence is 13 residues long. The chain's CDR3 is CASSFPGLYGYTF. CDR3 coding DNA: TGTGCCAGCAGCTTTCCGGGACTTTATGGCTACACCTTC.

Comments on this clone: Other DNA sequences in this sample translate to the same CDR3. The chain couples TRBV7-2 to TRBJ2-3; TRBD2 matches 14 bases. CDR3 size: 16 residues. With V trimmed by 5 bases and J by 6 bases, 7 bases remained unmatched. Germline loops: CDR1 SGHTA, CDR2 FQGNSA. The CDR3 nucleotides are TGTGCCAGCAGCCCTAGACTAGCGGGAGGGCCGGATACGCAGTATTTT. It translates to CASSPRLAGGPDTQYF.

CDR3 in DNA: TGTGCCAGCAGGGGGTCTTTCGCCCAAGAGACCCAGTACTTC. It encodes CASRGSFAQETQYF. This rearrangement joins TRBV6-5 to TRBJ2-5; D call uncertain. Germline V gene data show CDR1 as MNHEY and CDR2 as SVGAGI. V was cut by 6 bases and J by 1 base, with 12 bases left in between. This CDR3 spans 14 amino acids.

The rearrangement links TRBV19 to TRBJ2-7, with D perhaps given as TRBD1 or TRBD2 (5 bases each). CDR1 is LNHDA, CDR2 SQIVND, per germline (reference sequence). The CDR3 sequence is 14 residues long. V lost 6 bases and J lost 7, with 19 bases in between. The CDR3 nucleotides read TGTGCCAGTAGAAAGGGAGAAGGGGCCTCTGAGCAGTACTTC. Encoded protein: CASRKGEGASEQYF.

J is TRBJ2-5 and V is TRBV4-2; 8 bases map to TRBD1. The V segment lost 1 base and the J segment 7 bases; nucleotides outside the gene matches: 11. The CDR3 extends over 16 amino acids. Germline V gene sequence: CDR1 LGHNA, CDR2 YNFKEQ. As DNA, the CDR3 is TGTGCCAGCAGCCAAGGGCCAACAGGGGGTTATGGGACCCAGTACTTC. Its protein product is CASSQGPTGGYGTQYF.

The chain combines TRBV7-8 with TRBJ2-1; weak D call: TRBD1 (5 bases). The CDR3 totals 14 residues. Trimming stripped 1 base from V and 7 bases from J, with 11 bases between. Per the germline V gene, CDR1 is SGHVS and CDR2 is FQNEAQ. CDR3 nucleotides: TGTGCCAGCAGCTTAGGGCAGGGTGGGAATGAGCAGTTCTTC. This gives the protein CASSLGQGGNEQFF. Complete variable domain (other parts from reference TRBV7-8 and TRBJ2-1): GAGVSQSPRYKVAKRGQDVALRCDPISGHVSLFWYQQALGQGPEFLTYFQNEAQLDKSGLPSDRFFAERPEGSVSTLKIQRTQQEDSAVYLCASSLGQGGNEQFFGPGTRLTVL.

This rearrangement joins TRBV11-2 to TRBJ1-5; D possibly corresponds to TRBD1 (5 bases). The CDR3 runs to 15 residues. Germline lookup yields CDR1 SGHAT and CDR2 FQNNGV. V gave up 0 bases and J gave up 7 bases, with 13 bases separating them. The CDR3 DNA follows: TGTGCCAGCAGCTTAGATCGGGGCGGAGCGCAGCCCCAGCATTTT. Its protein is CASSLDRGGAQPQHF.

CDR3 in amino acids: CASSPRGRLAGESTEAFF. The CDR3 coding sequence is TGTGCCAGCAGCCCCAGGGGGCGCTTAGCGGGAGAATCCACTGAAGCTTTCTTT. The chain has TRBV7-9 and TRBJ1-1; 8 nucleotides match TRBD1. The germline V gene has CDR1 SEHNR and CDR2 FQNEAQ (reference sequence). V was clipped by 5 bases and J by 4 bases; unmatched bases: 18. The CDR3 is 18 amino acids.

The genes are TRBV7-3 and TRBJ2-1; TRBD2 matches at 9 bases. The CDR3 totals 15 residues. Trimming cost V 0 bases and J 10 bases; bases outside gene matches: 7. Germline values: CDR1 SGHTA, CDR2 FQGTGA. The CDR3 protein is CASSLTLAGHREQFF. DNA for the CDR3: TGTGCCAGCAGCTTAACACTAGCGGGCCATCGCGAGCAGTTCTTC.

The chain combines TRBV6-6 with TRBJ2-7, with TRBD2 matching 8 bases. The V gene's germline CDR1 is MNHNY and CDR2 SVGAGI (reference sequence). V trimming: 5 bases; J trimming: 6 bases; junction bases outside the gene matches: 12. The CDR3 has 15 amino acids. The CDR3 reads CASSPLQSGSGEQYF. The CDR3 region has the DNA TGTGCCAGCAGTCCCCTTCAGAGCGGGAGCGGCGAGCAGTACTTC.

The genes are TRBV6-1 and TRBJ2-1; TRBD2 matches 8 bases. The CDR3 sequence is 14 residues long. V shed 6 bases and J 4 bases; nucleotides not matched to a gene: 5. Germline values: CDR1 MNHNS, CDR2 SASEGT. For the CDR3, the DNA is TGTGCCAGCAGAGGGACTAGTCTTTACAATGAGCAGTTCTTC. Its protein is CASRGTSLYNEQFF.

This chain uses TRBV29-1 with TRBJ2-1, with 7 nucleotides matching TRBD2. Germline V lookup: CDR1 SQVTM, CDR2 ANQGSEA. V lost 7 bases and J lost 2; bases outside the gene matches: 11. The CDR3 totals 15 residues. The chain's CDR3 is CSAVRLSGPYNEQFF. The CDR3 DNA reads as TGCAGCGCAGTCAGGCTTAGCGGGCCCTACAATGAGCAGTTCTTC.

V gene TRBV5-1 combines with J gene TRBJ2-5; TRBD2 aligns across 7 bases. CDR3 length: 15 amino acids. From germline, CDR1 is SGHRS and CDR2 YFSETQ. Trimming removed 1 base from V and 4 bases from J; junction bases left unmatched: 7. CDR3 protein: CASSLSDGGRETQYF. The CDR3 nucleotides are TGCGCCAGCAGCTTGAGTGACGGCGGGAGAGAGACCCAGTACTTC.

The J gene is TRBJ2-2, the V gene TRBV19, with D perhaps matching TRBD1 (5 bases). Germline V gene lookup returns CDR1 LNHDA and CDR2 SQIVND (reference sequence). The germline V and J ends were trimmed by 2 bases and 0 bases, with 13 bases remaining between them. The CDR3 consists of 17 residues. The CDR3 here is CASSISLGASNTGELFF. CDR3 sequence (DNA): TGTGCCAGTAGTATATCCTTAGGGGCATCGAACACCGGGGAGCTGTTTTTT.

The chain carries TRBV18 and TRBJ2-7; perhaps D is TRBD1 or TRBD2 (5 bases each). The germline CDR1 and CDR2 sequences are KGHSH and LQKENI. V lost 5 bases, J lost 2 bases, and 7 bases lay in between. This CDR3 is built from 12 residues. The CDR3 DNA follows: TGTGCCAGCTCAGAGGGACCCTACGAGCAGTACTTC. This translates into CASSEGPYEQYF.

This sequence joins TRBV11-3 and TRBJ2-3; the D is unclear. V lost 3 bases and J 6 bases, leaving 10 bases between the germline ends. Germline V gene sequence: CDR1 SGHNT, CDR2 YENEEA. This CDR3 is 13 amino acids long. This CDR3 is CASSLSGRDTQYF. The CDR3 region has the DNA TGTGCCAGCAGCTTGAGTGGTCGGGATACGCAGTATTTT. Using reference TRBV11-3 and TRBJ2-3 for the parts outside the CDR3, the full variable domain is EAGVVQSPRYKIIEKKQPVAFWCNPISGHNTLYWYLQNLGQGPELLIRYENEEAVDDSQLPKDRFSAERLKGVDSTLKIQPAELGDSAVYLCASSLSGRDTQYFGPGTRLTVL.